The clone carrying this T cell receptor beta chain was recorded many times. Its antigen is undetermined. CDR1 and CDR2 (germline): MGHRA, YSYEKL. V shed 0 bases, J shed 6 bases, and the junction held 13 bases outside the gene matches. CDR3 size: 17 residues. This sample stems from a study of breast tumors, draining lymph nodes, adjacent tissues. TCRdb re-derived calls from the multiplex PCR reads in MiXCR, one entry per CDR3 protein. The repertoire holds approximately 100,000 distinct CDR3 sequences, approximately 28% seen once, with approximately 5.2% in the top ten. Axillary draining lymph nodes of breast cancer patients supplied the node samples. Findings and limits, study-wide: The lymph node origin of tumor T cells was framed as consistent with a hypothesis, not demonstrated.

This chain joins TRBV4-1 and TRBJ1-2; TRBD1 matches 7 bases. The specimen sequenced was axillary lymph node tissue. This clonotype was sampled from a female donor with breast cancer. Some clones in this sample may be carry-over from other donors' samples. The CDR3 loop reads CASSQDWRGGNPHGYTF. For the CDR3, the DNA is TGCGCCAGCAGCCAAGATTGGCGAGGGGGCAATCCACATGGCTACACCTTC.